This T cell receptor beta chain was retrieved from a study of beta chain features in type 1 diabetes. Regarding the study as a whole: Across all four CD4+ subsets, people with type 1 diabetes showed modestly shorter TCRB CDR3s. Patients' naive, central memory and Treg TCRB repertoires seemed closer to one another than those of healthy donors.

This CDR3 is 15 amino acids long. The J segment lost 7 bases and the V segment lost 6 bases, leaving 12 bases of the junction unmatched. Germline V gene data show CDR1 as MDHEN and CDR2 as SYDVKM. The whole isolated RNA underwent reverse transcription, so sequencing captured expressed TCRB transcripts. TCRdb keeps only in-frame clones here, not all; method: immunoSEQ multiplex PCR. The sample lists 680,000 or so clones, 15% to 17% occurring once. This clone was counted only a few times. What it binds is not known. V usage is TRBV28 and J usage is TRBJ2-7; 10 positions match TRBD1. The TCR comes from a man aged 18-30 years in good health. Sequencing used naive CD4+ T cells from blood. The DNA for the CDR3 is TGTGCCAGCAGCCCTCAGGGGACAGGGGTGCGGGAGCAGTACTTC. This codes for CASSPQGTGVREQYF. Full variable domain (rest looked up from reference TRBV28 and TRBJ2-7): DVKVTQSSRYLVKRTGEKVFLECVQDMDHENMFWYRQDPGLGLRLIYFSYDVKMKEKGDIPEGYSVSREKKERFSLILESASTNQTSMYLCASSPQGTGVREQYFGPGTRLTVT.